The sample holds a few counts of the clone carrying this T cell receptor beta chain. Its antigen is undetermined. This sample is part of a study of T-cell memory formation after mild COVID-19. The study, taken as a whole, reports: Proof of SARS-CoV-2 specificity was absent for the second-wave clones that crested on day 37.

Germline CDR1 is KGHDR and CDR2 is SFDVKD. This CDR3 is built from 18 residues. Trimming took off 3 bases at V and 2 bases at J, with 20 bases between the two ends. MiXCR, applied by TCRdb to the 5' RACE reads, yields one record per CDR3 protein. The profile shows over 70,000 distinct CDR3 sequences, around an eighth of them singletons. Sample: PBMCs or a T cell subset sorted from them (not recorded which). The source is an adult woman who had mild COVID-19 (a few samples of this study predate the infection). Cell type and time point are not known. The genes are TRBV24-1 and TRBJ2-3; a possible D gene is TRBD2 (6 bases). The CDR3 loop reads CATSDPRDFYLNTDTQYF. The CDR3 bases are TGTGCCACCAGTGATCCCCGGGACTTCTACCTAAACACAGATACGCAGTATTTT.